Listed below are T cell receptor beta chains from one sample, sequenced in a study of beta chain features in type 1 diabetes. The assay was immunoSEQ multiplex PCR, and TCRdb's table has in-frame clones only and misses some. The sample records a few hundred thousand clones, 9.5% to 10% being singletons. Sequencing was done on a sample of central memory CD4+ T cells from blood. The receptor set was obtained from a man between 25 and 39 years old with type 1 diabetes. The CDR3 runs from the conserved cysteine through the conserved F or W. Each record gives: CDR3 length, D gene, J gene, V gene, clone size, CDR3 DNA, CDR3 protein. D genes are given only for firm matches. Clone size appears in some rows only: once, few, many, or a class for an expanded clone.

14,TRBD2,TRBJ2-5,TRBV10-3,.,TGTGCCAGCAGCGTAGCGGGGGCTCAAGAGACCCAGTACTTC,CASSVAGAQETQYF
14,.,TRBJ2-3,TRBV19,.,TGTGCCAGTAGTATCCAGGGCCGGGGAGATACGCAGTATTTT,CASSIQGRGDTQYF
17,TRBD2,TRBJ2-7,TRBV7-2,.,TGTGCCAGCAGCGGGGGACTAGCGGGAGTAATAGGCTACGAGCAGTACTTC,CASSGGLAGVIGYEQYF
13,.,TRBJ2-2,TRBV6-1,.,TGTGCCAGCAGTCCCCGCAACACCGGGGAGCTGTTTTTT,CASSPRNTGELFF
15,.,TRBJ2-2,TRBV2,few,TGTGCCAGCATGTGGGGTTCTGGTCTCACCGGGGAGCTGTTTTTT,CASMWGSGLTGELFF
15,TRBD2,TRBJ2-1,TRBV13,.,TGTGCCAGCAGTTATGGACTAGCGGATTACAATGAGCAGTTCTTC,CASSYGLADYNEQFF
15,.,TRBJ2-6,TRBV27,few,TGTGCCAGCAGTTTTAGAGTCTCTGGGGCCAACGTCCTGACTTTC,CASSFRVSGANVLTF
13,TRBD1,TRBJ2-5,TRBV14,many,TGTGCCAGCTCCCGGACAGGGGAAGAGACCCAGTACTTC,CASSRTGEETQYF
16,TRBD1,TRBJ2-1,TRBV27,few,TGTGCCAGCAGCCAGTCCCGGGACAGCGCCTACAATGAGCAGTTCTTC,CASSQSRDSAYNEQFF
16,TRBD1,TRBJ1-1,TRBV7-9,many,TGTGCCAGCAGCCCCCGACCGGGACAGCTGAACACTGAAGCTTTCTTT,CASSPRPGQLNTEAFF
15,.,TRBJ2-1,TRBV15,many,TGTGCCACCAGCAGAGAGAGCGACATACACAATGAGCAGTTCTTC,CATSRESDIHNEQFF
16,.,TRBJ2-1,TRBV21-1,.,TGTGCCAGCAGCCTCCAACCACAGGGGGCTGCCAATGAGCAGTTCTTC,CASSLQPQGAANEQFF
14,.,TRBJ1-1,TRBV19,.,TGTGCCAGTAGTCGAAGGCCGGAGAACACTGAAGCTTTCTTT,CASSRRPENTEAFF
15,.,TRBJ2-1,TRBV7-2,many,TGTGCCAGCAGCTTAGGGCTAGCTAAGGGAGATGAGCAGTTCTTC,CASSLGLAKGDEQFF
16,.,TRBJ2-7,TRBV4-2,.,TGTGCCAGCAGCCAAGAAGCGTCCCAGCGCACCTACGAGCAGTACTTC,CASSQEASQRTYEQYF
15,TRBD2,TRBJ2-1,TRBV7-3,.,TGTGCCAGCAGCTTAATGGCACTAGCGGGCAATGAGCAGTTCTTC,CASSLMALAGNEQFF
19,.,TRBJ2-6,TRBV23-1,many,TGCGCCAGCAGCCCCCTCCGCCCCATACTCCCCTCTGGGGCCAACGTCCTGACTTTC,CASSPLRPILPSGANVLTF
15,.,TRBJ2-5,TRBV7-7,.,TGTGCCAGCAGCCCCCGGGGAGGTCTAGAAGAGACCCAGTACTTC,CASSPRGGLEETQYF
14,.,TRBJ1-5,TRBV28,.,TGTGCCAGCAGTTTACCCCTTGGGAATCAGCCCCAGCATTTT,CASSLPLGNQPQHF
14,.,TRBJ2-5,TRBV28,.,TGTGCCAGCATCACGGGCCAGGGGTGGGGGACCCAGTACTTC,CASITGQGWGTQYF
12,.,TRBJ2-7,TRBV29-1,.,TGCAGCGCCGGACAGAGAGGGAACGAGCAGTACTTC,CSAGQRGNEQYF
14,TRBD2,TRBJ2-3,TRBV6-1,few,TGTGCCGAATCGGATAGGGGAGGGACAGATACGCAGTATTTT,CAESDRGGTDTQYF
13,.,TRBJ2-3,TRBV7-9,.,TGTGCCAGCAGCTTAGCAAGAGGAGATACGCAGTATTTT,CASSLARGDTQYF
15,TRBD2,TRBJ2-5,TRBV5-4,.,TGTGCCAGCAGCGGGACTAGCGGGAGTGGCGGGACCCAGTACTTC,CASSGTSGSGGTQYF
16,.,TRBJ2-1,TRBV18,.,TGTGCCAGCTCACCACCTTCGGGGGGCCGACTTGGTGAGCAGTTCTTC,CASSPPSGGRLGEQFF
18,.,TRBJ2-3,TRBV7-9,.,TGTGCCAGCAGCTTAGGATTCAGTCTCGGAACCCCCACAGATACGCAGTATTTT,CASSLGFSLGTPTDTQYF
17,TRBD1,TRBJ2-6,TRBV7-2,.,TGTGCCAGCAGCTCTCCCAACAGGGGGCAGGGGGCCAACGTCCTGACTTTC,CASSSPNRGQGANVLTF
13,.,TRBJ1-2,TRBV5-1,few,TGCGCCAGCAGCTTCGAAGGACAGCGACAGTATACCTTC,CASSFEGQRQYTF
19,TRBD2,TRBJ2-2,TRBV28,.,TGTGCCAGCAGTTCCTCGGGACTAGCGGGAGGAGGGGACACCGGGGAGCTGTTTTTT,CASSSSGLAGGGDTGELFF
17,TRBD2,TRBJ2-7,TRBV15,many,TGTGCCACCAGCACCCGCGGTAGGACTAGCGGGAGGTACGAGCAGTACTTC,CATSTRGRTSGRYEQYF
16,TRBD1,TRBJ2-1,TRBV5-6,many,TGTGCCAGCAGCCGGTTCGGACAGGGGAATAAGAATGAGCAGTTCTTC,CASSRFGQGNKNEQFF
15,.,TRBJ2-2,TRBV5-1,.,TGCGCCAGCACCCGTCTTAGGGCGGAAACCGGGGAGCTGTTTTTT,CASTRLRAETGELFF
13,.,TRBJ2-7,TRBV11-2,few,TGTGCCAGCAGCTTAGTTGTGGGGGGCGAGCAGTACTTC,CASSLVVGGEQYF
15,.,TRBJ2-4,TRBV28,few,TGTGCCAGCAGTTCCCTGGGGGGATCCAAAAACATTCAGTACTTC,CASSSLGGSKNIQYF
18,TRBD2,TRBJ2-1,TRBV27,.,TGTGCCAGCAGTTCGGGACTAGCGGGAGGAATTATCTTTGGGGAGCAGTTCTTC,CASSSGLAGGIIFGEQFF
11,.,TRBJ2-1,TRBV7-3,.,TGTGCCAGCAGCTTATCCGGGGGGCAGTTCTTC,CASSLSGGQFF
13,.,TRBJ1-5,TRBV5-4,.,TGTGCCAGCAGCTTAAATAGCAATCAGCCCCAGCATTTT,CASSLNSNQPQHF
13,.,TRBJ2-7,TRBV15,many,TGTGCCACCAGCAGAGACAGGGCGGGGGAGCAGTACTTC,CATSRDRAGEQYF